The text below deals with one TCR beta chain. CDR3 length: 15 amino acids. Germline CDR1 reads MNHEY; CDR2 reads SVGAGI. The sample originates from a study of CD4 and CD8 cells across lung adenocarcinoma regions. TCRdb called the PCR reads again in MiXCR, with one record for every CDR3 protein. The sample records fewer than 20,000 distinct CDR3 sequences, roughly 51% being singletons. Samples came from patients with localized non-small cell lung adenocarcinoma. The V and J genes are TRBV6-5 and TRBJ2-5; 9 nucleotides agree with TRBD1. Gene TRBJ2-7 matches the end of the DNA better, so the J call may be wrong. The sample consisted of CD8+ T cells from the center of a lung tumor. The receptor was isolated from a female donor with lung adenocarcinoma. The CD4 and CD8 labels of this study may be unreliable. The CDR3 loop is CASSSPDRGAYEQYF. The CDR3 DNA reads TGTGCCAGCAGTTCCCCGGACAGGGGAGCCTACGAGCAGTACTTC.